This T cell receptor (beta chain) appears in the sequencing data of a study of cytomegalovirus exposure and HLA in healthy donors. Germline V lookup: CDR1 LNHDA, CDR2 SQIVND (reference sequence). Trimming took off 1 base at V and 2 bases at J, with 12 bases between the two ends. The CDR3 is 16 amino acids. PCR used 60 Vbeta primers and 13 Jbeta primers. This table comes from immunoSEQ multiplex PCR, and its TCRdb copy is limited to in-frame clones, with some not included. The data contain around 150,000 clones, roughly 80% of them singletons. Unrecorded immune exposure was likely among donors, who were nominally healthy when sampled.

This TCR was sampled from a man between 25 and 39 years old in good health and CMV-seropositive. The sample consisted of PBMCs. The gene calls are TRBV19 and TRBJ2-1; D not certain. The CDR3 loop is CASSIGRNYAYNEQFF. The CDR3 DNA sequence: TGTGCCAGTAGTATAGGTCGCAACTATGCCTACAATGAGCAGTTCTTC.